A selection of T cell receptor beta chains follows, all from one sample in a study of T cell changes during pregnancy in multiple sclerosis. Measured with immunoSEQ multiplex PCR; TCRdb has only the in-frame clones, and not every one. The repertoire holds 70,000 to 100,000 clones, with about 93% as singletons. Material: peripheral blood, obtained in the first trimester of pregnancy. Receptors were obtained from a female donor with multiple sclerosis, enrolled in a pregnancy study. Each CDR3 is given with its conserved first and last residue. D genes are given only for firm matches.

J gene	D gene	V gene	CDR3 protein
TRBJ2-3	TRBD1	TRBV7-9	CASSWTGVMVDTQYF
TRBJ2-1	TRBD1	TRBV30	CAWSVISDRGYNEQFF
TRBJ2-7	TRBD1	TRBV27	CASSSGGSTYEQYF
TRBJ2-1	TRBD1	TRBV2	CASRFAGGLNEQFF
TRBJ2-7	.	TRBV6-5	CASSSSKSYEQYF
TRBJ2-7	.	TRBV19	CASSQTRTAFGDEQYF
TRBJ1-1	TRBD1	TRBV4-2	CASSQARTGGTEAFF
TRBJ1-1	.	TRBV18	CASSQTGTTEAFF
TRBJ1-2	TRBD1	TRBV6-1	CASSADRATGYTF
TRBJ2-5	TRBD2	TRBV7-3	CASSSLGTNGETQYF